This T cell receptor beta chain was sequenced for a study of cytomegalovirus exposure and HLA in healthy donors. Across the study: Earlier work reported 90 million to 120 million unique TCR beta sequences from 170 million or so T cells.

The V and J ends lost 3 bases and 2 bases, in that order; junction bases with no gene match: 3. This CDR3 is 14 amino acids long. CDR1 is SEHNR, CDR2 FQNEAQ, per germline (reference sequence). Concerning this clone itself: No antigen is known for it.

PCR was performed using 60 Vbeta and 13 Jbeta primers. The table came from immunoSEQ multiplex PCR; TCRdb's copy has only in-frame clones and leaves some out. This table holds about 160,000 clones, approximately 81% found once. General study points: In a later analysis, V- and J-gene trimming of beta chains associated with a DCLRE1C missense variant, replicated independently. In most subjects, TCR beta sequences reportedly gave accurate predictions of HLA-A and HLA-B alleles.

The donors gave bone marrow, and they were healthy. The source is a boy between 2 and 15 years old in good health and CMV-seronegative. The chain carries TRBV7-9 and TRBJ2-5; 7 bases are a match to TRBD2. Specimen: PBMCs. CDR3 in amino acids: CASSFPGLQETQYF. CDR3 sequence (DNA): TGTGCCAGCAGCTTCCCGGGACTACAAGAGACCCAGTACTTC.